This T cell receptor (beta chain) was obtained from a study of cytomegalovirus exposure and HLA in healthy donors. Study overall: For the approximately 420 genotyped donors, roughly 80% fell within the Caucasian-associated ancestry cluster. Points from the study as a whole: Later analysis found that TCR beta chains associated with HLA were more clonally expanded than other, equally common chains.

In germline, CDR1 is SNHLY, CDR2 FYNNEI. This CDR3 comprises 14 residues. Between the trimmed V and J ends, which lost 3 bases and 6 bases, there was a span of 12 bases. The study ran its PCR with 60 Vbeta and 13 Jbeta primers. Generated by immunoSEQ multiplex PCR, the TCRdb table keeps only in-frame clones and is missing some. The top ten clones hold 0.95% to 1.4% of a sample with 150,000 to 200,000 clones, about 80% of them seen once. About this clone itself: Its antigen is as yet unknown.

The chain joins TRBV2 to TRBJ1-5, with D possibly TRBD1 on 5 matching bases. The sequence was collected from a woman between 40 and 50 years old in good health and CMV-seronegative. Sequencing used PBMCs. CDR3 sequence (DNA): TGTGCCAGCAGTGATGACCAGGGCAGTCAGCCCCAGCATTTT. Its protein product is CASSDDQGSQPQHF.